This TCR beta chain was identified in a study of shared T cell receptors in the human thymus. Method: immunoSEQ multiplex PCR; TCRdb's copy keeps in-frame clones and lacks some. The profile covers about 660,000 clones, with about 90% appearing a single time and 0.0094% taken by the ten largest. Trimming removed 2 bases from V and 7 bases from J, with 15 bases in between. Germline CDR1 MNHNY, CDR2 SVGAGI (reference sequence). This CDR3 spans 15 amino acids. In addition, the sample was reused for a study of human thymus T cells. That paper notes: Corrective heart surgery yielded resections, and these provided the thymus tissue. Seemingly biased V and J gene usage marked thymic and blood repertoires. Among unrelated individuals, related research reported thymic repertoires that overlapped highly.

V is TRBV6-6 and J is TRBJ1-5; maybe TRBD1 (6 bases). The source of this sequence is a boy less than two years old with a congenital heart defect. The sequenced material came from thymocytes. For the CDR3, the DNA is TGTGCCAGCAGTTACCGTCAGGGGATTGGGCAGCCCCAGCATTTT. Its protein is CASSYRQGIGQPQHF.